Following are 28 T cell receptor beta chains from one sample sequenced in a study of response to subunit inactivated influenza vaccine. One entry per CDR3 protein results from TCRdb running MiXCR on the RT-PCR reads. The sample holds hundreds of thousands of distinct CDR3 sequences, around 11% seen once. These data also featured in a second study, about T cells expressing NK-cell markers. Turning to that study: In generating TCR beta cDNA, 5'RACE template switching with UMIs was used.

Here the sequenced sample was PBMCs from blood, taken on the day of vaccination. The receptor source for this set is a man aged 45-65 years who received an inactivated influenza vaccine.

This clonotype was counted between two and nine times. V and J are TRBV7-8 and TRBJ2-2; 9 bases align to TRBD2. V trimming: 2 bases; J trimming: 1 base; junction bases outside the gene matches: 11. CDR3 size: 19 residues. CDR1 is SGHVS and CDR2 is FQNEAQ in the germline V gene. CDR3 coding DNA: TGTGCCAGCAGCTTAATTGTATCTAGCGGGAAAAAGAACACCGGGGAGCTGTTTTTT. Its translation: CASSLIVSSGKKNTGELFF.

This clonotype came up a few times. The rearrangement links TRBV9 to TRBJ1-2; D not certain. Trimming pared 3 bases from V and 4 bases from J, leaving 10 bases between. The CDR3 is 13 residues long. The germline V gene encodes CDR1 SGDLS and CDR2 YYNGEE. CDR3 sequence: CASSASSSYGYTF. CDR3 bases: TGTGCCAGCAGCGCTAGCAGCTCCTATGGCTACACCTTC. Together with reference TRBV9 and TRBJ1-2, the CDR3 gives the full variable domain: DSGVTQTPKHLITATGQRVTLRCSPRSGDLSVYWYQQSLDQGLQFLIQYYNGEERAKGNILERFSAQQFPDLHSELNLSSLELGDSALYFCASSASSSYGYTFGSGTRLTVV.

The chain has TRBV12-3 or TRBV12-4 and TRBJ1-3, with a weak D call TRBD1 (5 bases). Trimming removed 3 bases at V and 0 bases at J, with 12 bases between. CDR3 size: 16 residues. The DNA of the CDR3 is TGTGCCAGCAGTTTGTATGGAGGGACCTCTGGAAACACCATATATTTT. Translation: CASSLYGGTSGNTIYF.

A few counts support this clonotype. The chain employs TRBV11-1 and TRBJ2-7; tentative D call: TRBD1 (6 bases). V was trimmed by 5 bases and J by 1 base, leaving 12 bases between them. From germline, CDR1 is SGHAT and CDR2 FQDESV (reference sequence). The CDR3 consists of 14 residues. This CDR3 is CASSVRGFSYEQYF. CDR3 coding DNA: TGTGCCAGCAGCGTCAGGGGTTTTTCCTACGAGCAGTACTTC.

The CDR3 region has the DNA TGTGCCAGCAGCCCGGGGGGGAGATCATACAATGAGCAGTTCTTC. As protein: CASSPGGRSYNEQFF. V is TRBV4-2 and J is TRBJ2-1; 8 bases are a match to TRBD2. Per the germline V gene, CDR1 is LGHNA and CDR2 is YNFKEQ. J gave up 4 bases and V 4 bases, and 6 bases lay outside the gene matches. The CDR3 has 15 amino acids.

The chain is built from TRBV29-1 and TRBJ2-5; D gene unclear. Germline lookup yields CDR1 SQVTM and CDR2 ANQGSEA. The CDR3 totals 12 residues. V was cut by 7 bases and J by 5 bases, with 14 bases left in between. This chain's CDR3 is CSGSRAGETQYF. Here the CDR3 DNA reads TGCAGCGGGAGTCGGGCTGGGGAGACCCAGTACTTC. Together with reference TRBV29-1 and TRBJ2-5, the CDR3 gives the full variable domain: SAVISQKPSRDICQRGTSLTIQCQVDSQVTMMFWYRQQPGQSLTLIATANQGSEATYESGFVIDKFPISRPNLTFSTLTVSNMSPEDSSIYLCSGSRAGETQYFGPGTRLLVL.

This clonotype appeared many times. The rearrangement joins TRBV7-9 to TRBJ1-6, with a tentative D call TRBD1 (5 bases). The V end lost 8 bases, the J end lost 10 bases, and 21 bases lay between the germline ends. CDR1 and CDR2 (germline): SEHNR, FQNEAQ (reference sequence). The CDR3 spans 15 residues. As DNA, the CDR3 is TGTGCCAGCTCACGGGCTGCAGGGACGGGCTCACCCCTCCACTTT. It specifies CASSRAAGTGSPLHF.

CDR3 nucleotides: TGTGCCAGCAGCTCCCTGTTTGAAGATTCGGGACAGCCAATCCCTAAGGGTGGCTACACCTTC. Translating it yields CASSSLFEDSGQPIPKGGYTF. The V gene is TRBV11-1, the J gene TRBJ1-2; 7 bases line up with TRBD1. Germline CDR1 is SGHAT and CDR2 is FQDESV (reference sequence). The CDR3 covers 21 residues. After removal of 4 bases from V and 7 bases from J, the junction contained 30 bases not matched to a gene.

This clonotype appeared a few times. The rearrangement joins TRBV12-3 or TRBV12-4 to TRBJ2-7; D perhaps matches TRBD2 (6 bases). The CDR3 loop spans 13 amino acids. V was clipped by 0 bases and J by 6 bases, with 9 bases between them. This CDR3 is CASSLANGSEQYF. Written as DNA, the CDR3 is TGTGCCAGCAGTTTAGCTAACGGGAGCGAGCAGTACTTC.

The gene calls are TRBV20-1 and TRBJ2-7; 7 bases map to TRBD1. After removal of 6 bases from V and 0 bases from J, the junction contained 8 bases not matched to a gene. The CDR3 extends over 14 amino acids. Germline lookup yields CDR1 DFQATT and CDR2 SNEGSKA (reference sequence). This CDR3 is CSANAGTASYEQYF. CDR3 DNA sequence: TGCAGTGCCAATGCCGGGACAGCCTCCTACGAGCAGTACTTC.

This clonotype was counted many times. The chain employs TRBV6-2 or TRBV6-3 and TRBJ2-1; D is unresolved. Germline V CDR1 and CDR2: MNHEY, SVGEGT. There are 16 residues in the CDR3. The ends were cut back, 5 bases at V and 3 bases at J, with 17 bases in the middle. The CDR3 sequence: CASSTTQWGGYNEQFF. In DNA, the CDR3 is TGTGCCAGCAGTACTACACAGTGGGGTGGCTACAATGAGCAGTTCTTC.

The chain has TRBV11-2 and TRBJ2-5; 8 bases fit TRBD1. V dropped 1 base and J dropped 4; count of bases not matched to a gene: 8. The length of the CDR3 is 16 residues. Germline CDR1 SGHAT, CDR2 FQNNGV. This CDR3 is CASSLVHPGGLETQYF. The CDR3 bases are TGTGCCAGCAGCTTAGTCCATCCAGGGGGCTTAGAGACCCAGTACTTC.

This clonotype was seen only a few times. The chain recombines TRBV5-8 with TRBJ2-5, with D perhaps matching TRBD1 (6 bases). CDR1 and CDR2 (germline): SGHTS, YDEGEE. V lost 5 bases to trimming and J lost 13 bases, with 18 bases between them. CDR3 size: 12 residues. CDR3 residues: CASRDHGGRTYF. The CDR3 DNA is TGTGCCAGCAGGGACCATGGGGGCCGAACGTACTTC. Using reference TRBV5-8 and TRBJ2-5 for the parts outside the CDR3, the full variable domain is EAGVTQSPTHLIKTRGQQATLRCSPISGHTSVYWYQQALGLGLQFLLWYDEGEERNRGNFPPRFSGRQFPNYSSELNVNALELEDSALYLCASRDHGGRTYFGPGTRLLVL.

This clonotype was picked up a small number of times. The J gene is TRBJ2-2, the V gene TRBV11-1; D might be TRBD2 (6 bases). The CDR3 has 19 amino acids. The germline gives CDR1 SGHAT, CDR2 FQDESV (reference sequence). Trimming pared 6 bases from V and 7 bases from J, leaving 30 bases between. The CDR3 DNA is TGTGCCAGCAGACCCCCGCGGGATTTGGCGGGCCCATTAGGCGGGGAGCTGTTTTTT. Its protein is CASRPPRDLAGPLGGELFF.

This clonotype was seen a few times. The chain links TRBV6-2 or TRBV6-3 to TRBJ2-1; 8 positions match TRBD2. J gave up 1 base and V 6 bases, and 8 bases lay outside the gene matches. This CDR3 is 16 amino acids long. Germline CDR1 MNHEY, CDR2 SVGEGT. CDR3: CASSSRRGGSYNEQFF. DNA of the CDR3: TGTGCCAGCAGCTCCAGACGCGGGGGGTCCTACAATGAGCAGTTCTTC.

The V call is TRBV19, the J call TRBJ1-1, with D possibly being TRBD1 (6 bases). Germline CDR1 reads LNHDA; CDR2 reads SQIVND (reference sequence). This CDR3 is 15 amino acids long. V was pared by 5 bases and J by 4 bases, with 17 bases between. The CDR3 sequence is CASSPRSGAATEAFF. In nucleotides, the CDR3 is TGTGCCAGTAGTCCCCGATCAGGGGCAGCCACTGAAGCTTTCTTT.

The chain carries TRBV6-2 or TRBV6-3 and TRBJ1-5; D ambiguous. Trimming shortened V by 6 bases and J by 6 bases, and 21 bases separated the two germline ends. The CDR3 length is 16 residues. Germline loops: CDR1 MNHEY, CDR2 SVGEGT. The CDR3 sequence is CASRPRTGPRRQPQHF. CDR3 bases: TGTGCCAGCAGGCCCCGGACGGGCCCTAGGCGTCAGCCCCAGCATTTT.

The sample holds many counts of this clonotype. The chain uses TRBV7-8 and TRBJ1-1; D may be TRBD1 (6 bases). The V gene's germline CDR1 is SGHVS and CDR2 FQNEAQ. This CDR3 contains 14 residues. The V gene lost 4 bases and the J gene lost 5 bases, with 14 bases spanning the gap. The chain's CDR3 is CASSSYRDATEAFF. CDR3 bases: TGTGCCAGCAGCTCGTACAGGGACGCGACTGAAGCTTTCTTT.

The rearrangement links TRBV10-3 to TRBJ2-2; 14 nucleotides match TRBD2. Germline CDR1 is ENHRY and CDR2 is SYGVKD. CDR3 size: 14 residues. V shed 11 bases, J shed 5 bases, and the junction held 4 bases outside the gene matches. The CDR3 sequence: CAARLAGGTGELFF. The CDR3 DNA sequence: TGTGCCGCACGACTAGCGGGGGGGACCGGGGAGCTGTTTTTT.

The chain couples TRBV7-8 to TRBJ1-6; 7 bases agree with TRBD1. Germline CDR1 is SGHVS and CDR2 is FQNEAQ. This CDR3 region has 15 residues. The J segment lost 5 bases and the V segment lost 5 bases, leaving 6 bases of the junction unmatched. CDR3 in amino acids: CASSGDRFHNSPLHF. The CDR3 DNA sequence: TGTGCCAGCAGCGGGGACAGATTTCATAATTCACCCCTCCACTTT.

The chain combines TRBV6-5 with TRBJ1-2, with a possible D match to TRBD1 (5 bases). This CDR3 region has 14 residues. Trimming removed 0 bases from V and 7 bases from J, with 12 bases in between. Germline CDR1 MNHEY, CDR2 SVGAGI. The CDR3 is CASSYSTGGVGYTF. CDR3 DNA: TGTGCCAGCAGTTACTCGACCGGAGGGGTTGGCTACACCTTC.

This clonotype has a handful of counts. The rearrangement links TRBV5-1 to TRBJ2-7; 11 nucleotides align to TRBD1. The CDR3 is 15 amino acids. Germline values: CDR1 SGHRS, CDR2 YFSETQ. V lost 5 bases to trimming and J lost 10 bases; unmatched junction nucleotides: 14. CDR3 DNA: TGCGCCAGCAGGAAAATACCGGGACAGGGGGGGTACCAGTACTTC. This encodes CASRKIPGQGGYQYF. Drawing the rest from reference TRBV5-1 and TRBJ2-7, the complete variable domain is KAGVTQTPRYLIKTRGQQVTLSCSPISGHRSVSWYQQTPGQGLQFLFEYFSETQRNKGNFPGRFSGRQFSNSRSEMNVSTLELGDSALYLCASRKIPGQGGYQYFGPGTRLTVT.

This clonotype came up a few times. CDR3 in DNA: TGTGCCAGCAGCCAAGAAACGGCAAGCTCCTACAATGAGCAGTTCTTC. Amino acid sequence: CASSQETASSYNEQFF. The chain has TRBV4-2 and TRBJ2-1; D not certain. Between the trimmed V and J ends, which lost 0 bases and 0 bases, there was a span of 9 bases. This CDR3 has 16 amino acids. Germline values: CDR1 LGHNA, CDR2 YNFKEQ.

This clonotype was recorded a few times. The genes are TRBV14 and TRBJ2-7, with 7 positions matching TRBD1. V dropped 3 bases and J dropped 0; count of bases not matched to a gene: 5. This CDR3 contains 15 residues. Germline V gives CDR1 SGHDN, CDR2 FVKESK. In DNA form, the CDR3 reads TGTGCCAGCAGCCAGGGGGCAGGGGGCTCCTACGAGCAGTACTTC. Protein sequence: CASSQGAGGSYEQYF.

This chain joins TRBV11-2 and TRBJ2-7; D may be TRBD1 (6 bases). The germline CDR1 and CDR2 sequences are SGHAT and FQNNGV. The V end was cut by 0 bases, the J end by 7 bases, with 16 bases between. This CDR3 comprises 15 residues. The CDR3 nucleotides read TGTGCCAGCAGCTTAGATCGAGACAGGCGGTGGGAGCAGTACTTC. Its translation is CASSLDRDRRWEQYF.

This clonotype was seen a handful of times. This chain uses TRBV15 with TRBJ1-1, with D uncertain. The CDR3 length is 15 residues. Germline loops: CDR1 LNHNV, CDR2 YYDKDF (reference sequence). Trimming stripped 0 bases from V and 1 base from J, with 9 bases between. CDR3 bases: TGTGCCACCAGCAGAGATTACCAGGAGAACACTGAAGCTTTCTTT. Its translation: CATSRDYQENTEAFF.

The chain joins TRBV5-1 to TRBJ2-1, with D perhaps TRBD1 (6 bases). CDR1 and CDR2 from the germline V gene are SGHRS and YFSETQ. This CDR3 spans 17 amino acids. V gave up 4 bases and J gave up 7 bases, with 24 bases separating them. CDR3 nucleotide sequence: TGCGCCAGCAGCGTGGGTTCGGGGACACAAAGGGGGAATGAGCAGTTCTTC. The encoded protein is CASSVGSGTQRGNEQFF.

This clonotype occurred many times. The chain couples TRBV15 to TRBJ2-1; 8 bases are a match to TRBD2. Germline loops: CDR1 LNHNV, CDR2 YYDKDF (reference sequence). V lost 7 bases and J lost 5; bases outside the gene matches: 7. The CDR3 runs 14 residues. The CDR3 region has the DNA TGTGCCACCACCCAGCGGGAGTTTGACAATGAGCAGTTCTTC. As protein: CATTQREFDNEQFF.